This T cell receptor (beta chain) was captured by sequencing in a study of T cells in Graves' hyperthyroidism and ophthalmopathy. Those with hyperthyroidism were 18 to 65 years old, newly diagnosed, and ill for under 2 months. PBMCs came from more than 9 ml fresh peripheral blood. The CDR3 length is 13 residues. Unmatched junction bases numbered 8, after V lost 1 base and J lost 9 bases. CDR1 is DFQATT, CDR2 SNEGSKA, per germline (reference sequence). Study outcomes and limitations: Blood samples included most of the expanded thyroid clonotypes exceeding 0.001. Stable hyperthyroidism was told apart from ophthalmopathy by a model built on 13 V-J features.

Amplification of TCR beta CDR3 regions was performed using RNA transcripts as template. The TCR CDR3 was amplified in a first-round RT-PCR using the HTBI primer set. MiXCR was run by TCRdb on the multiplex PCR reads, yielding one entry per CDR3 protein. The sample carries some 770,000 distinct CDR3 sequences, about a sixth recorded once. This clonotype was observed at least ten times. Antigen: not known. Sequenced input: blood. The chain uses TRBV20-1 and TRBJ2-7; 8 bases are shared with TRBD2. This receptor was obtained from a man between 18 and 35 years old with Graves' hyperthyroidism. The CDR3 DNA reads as TGCAGTGCTAGAGTCGGCGGACTAGCCTTGCAGTACTTC. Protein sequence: CSARVGGLALQYF.